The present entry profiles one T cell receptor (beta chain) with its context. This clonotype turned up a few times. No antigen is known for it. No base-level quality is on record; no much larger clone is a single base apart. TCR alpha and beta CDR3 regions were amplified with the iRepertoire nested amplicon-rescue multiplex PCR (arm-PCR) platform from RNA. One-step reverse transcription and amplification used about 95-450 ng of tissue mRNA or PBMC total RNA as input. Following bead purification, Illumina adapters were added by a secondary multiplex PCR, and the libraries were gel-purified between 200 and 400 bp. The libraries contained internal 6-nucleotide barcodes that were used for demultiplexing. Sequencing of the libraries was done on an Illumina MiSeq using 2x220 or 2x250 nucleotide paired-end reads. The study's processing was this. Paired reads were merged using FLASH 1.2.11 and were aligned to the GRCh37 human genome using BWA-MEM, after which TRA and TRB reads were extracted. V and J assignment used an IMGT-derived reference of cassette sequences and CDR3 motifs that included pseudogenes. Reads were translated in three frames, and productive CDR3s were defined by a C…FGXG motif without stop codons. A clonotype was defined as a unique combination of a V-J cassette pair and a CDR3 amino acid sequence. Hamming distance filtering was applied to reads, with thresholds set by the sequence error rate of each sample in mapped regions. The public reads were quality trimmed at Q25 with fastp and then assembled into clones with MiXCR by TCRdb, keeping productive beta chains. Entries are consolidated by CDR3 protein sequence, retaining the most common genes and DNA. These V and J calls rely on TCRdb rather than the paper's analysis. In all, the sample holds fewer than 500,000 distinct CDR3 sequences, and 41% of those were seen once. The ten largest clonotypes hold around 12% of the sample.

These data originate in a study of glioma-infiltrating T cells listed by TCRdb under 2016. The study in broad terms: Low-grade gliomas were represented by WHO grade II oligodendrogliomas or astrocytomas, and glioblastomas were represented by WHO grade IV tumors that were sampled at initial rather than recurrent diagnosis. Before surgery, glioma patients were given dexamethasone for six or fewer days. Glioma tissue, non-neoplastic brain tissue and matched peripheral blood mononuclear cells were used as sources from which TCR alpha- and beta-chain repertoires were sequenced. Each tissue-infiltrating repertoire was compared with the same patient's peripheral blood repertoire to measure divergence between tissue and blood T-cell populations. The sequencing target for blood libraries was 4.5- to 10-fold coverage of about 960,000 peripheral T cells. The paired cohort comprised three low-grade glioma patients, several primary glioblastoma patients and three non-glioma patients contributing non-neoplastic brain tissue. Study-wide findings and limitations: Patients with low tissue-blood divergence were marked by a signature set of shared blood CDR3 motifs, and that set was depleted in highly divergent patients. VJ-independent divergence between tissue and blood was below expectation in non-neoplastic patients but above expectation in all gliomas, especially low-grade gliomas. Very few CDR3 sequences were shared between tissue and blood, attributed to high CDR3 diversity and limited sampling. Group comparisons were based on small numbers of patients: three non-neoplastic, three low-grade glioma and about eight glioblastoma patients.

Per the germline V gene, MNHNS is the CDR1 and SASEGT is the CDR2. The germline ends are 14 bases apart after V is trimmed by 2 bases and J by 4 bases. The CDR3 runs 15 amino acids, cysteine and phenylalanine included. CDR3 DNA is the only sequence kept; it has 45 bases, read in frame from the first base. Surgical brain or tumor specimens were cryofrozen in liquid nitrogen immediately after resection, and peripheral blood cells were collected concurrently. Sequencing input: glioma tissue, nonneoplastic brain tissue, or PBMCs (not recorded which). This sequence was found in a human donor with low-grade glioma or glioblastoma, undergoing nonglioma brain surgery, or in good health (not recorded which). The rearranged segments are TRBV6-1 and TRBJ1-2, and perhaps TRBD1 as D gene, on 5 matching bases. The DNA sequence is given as TGTGCCAGCAGTGAATACGGCAAGGGGATCTATGGCTACACCTTC. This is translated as CASSEYGKGIYGYTF.